Reported below is one T cell receptor (beta chain). The antigen it binds to is not known. Qualities for individual bases were not recorded, and no much larger clone is one base off. The immunoSEQ Assay, a bias-controlled multiplex PCR, was used to amplify TCRbeta CDR3 regions from genomic DNA. From the authors' description of their analysis: Within the assay, amplification of reference gene primers was used to estimate how many nucleated cells each sample contained. To quantify the absolute abundance of each unique TCRbeta CDR3 rearrangement, sequence reads were collapsed and filtered. For each sample, productive Simpson clonality was calculated as the square root of Simpson's diversity index over productive rearrangements. In its TCRdb copy, this immuneACCESS table keeps in-frame sequences only and misses some clones. Where compared with another copy, unresolved V genes explain less than half of these, and the others have no known cause. V and J calls and clone size are as listed in that table; D and trimming were resolved from the DNA. The sample data list approximately 130,000 clones, and roughly four fifths of these were observed just once. Of the sample, about a tenth falls within the top ten clones.

These data are taken from a study of blood T cell repertoires in COVID-19 (dated by TCRdb to between 2020 and 2021). Study-level background: Collaborator samples came from the United States, Italy and Spain and covered acute and convalescent phases of COVID-19. A de-identified subject ID, COVID-19 status, age in years and sex were almost always included in the sample metadata. Samples were obtained from the ongoing ImmuneRACE study (first 160 participants) and from some 1,200 subjects provided by 6 global collaborators. The material from the prospective study consisted of cDNA or gDNA derived from T cells, B-cell-depleted T cells, or PBMCs. A freely available public database, intended as a resource for researchers studying the immune response to SARS-CoV-2, is where the repertoires were released. Deeply sampled blood TCRbeta repertoires from subjects exposed to, actively infected with, or recovered from COVID-19 were included in the dataset. Where available, HLA class I and class II types were taken from metadata supplied by the sample provider and were not determined by assay-based typing. Here is what the overall study found, with its caveats: The quantity of clinical and demographic metadata differed by source and by participant and was supplied without curation.

Whole blood was collected in K2EDTA tubes by collaborating institutions according to the institutions' own protocols. Collaborator samples were shipped for TCRbeta analysis as frozen whole blood, isolated PBMCs, or DNA extracted from either sample type. The TCR was taken from a human donor in a cohort sampled during active COVID-19. The sequenced sample was peripheral blood.

The CDR3 has the sequence CASSENWATSYEQYF. The nucleotides are TGTGCCAGCAGTGAAAACTGGGCCACCTCGTACGAGCAGTACTTC. The chain couples TRBV6-1 to TRBJ2-7, with no confidently assigned D gene. CDR1 MNHNS and CDR2 SASEGT are derived from the germline V gene. V is pared back by 2 bases and J by 4 bases, with 15 bases lying between the germline termini. The CDR3 runs 15 amino acids, cysteine and phenylalanine included. Only the CDR3 region is kept as DNA, spanning 45 bases read in frame from base 1.